Below, one T cell receptor (beta chain) is given with its context. Each TCR library used around 500 ng of total RNA and a linear amplification protocol. TCRdb ran MiXCR on the reads and lists one entry per CDR3 protein. The repertoire holds approximately 180,000 distinct CDR3 sequences, with about 70% as singletons. The data are from a study of healthy donors' naive CD4 and CD8 T cells. The germline V gene encodes CDR1 SQVTM and CDR2 ANQGSEA. This CDR3 spans 11 amino acids. V was clipped by 5 bases and J by 9 bases; unmatched bases: 4. This chain joins TRBV29-1 and TRBJ2-1; 7 bases are shared with TRBD2. This receptor was obtained from a pool of human donors in good health; the sample pools cells from several healthy donors. Sequencing was done on a sample of naive CD4+ and CD8+ T cells sorted from blood, pooled from several donors. In DNA form, the CDR3 reads TGCAGCGTTCGGGCGGGAGTTGAGCAGTTCTTC. Amino acids: CSVRAGVEQFF.